Listed here are 7 T cell receptor beta chains from one sample, sequenced in a study of CD8 T cells in ankylosing spondylitis. TCRdb re-analysed the 5' RACE reads in MiXCR, keeping a single row per CDR3 protein. The sample consists of about 340,000 distinct CDR3 sequences, roughly 20% of them appearing once. Sequences were obtained from blood, either unsorted or a sorted T cell fraction (not recorded which). The receptors stem from a male donor with ankylosing spondylitis or in good health (not recorded which).

This clonotype was found once. The genes are TRBV24-1 and TRBJ2-2; D unclear. Per the germline V gene, CDR1 is KGHDR and CDR2 is SFDVKD. The CDR3 is 15 amino acids. With 2 bases removed from V and 1 base from J, the gap between germline ends came to 7 bases. Here the CDR3 DNA reads TGTGCCACCAGTGATTGGCAGGAGAACACCGGGGAGCTGTTTTTT. Residues: CATSDWQENTGELFF.

This clonotype was counted once. The V gene is TRBV11-2, the J gene TRBJ2-4; weak D call: TRBD1 (6 bases). Trimming left V 5 bases short and J 8 bases short, with 13 bases between. Germline CDR1 is SGHAT and CDR2 is FQNNGV. The CDR3 has 13 amino acids. The CDR3 DNA sequence: TGTGCCAGCAGCAAGGACAGCCTGGACATTCAGTACTTC. This codes for CASSKDSLDIQYF.

The chain uses TRBV5-8 and TRBJ2-7, with D possibly called TRBD1 or TRBD2 (5 bases each). This CDR3 is built from 13 residues. Germline CDR1 SGHTS, CDR2 YDEGEE. Between the trimmed V and J ends, which lost 3 bases and 6 bases, there was a span of 13 bases. CDR3 DNA: TGTGCCAGCAGCTCTGGGGCTCGGGGCGAGCAGTACTTC. It translates to CASSSGARGEQYF.

The genes are TRBV4-2 and TRBJ2-5; TRBD2 matches at 9 bases. The CDR3 is 15 amino acids. Germline V gene data show CDR1 as LGHNA and CDR2 as YNFKEQ. The V gene end was trimmed by 3 bases and the J gene end by 0 bases; junction bases not matched to a gene: 2. CDR3 DNA: TGTGCCAGCAGCCAGATAGCGGGGGACCAAGAGACCCAGTACTTC. This encodes CASSQIAGDQETQYF.

This clonotype was picked up a small number of times. At one end the junction does not follow the germline gene, possibly because of a read error. The V call is TRBV29-1, the J call TRBJ1-2; 7 positions match TRBD1. The CDR3 loop spans 12 amino acids. Germline V gives CDR1 SQVTM, CDR2 ANQGSEA. The CDR3 region has the DNA TGCAGCGTGTGGGACAGCCAGACGCTACATGCCTTC. It yields the protein CSVWDSQTLHAF.

V gene TRBV2 combines with J gene TRBJ2-5; D perhaps matches TRBD2 (6 bases). Trimming cost V 7 bases and J 5 bases, with 20 bases left between them. Germline CDR1 SNHLY, CDR2 FYNNEI. This CDR3 contains 15 residues. In DNA form, the CDR3 reads TGTGCCAGCATTGGAGGGGATATCATATATGAGACCCAGTACTTC. The encoded protein is CASIGGDIIYETQYF.

This clonotype was picked up many times. This chain connects TRBV9 to TRBJ2-1; 8 nucleotides agree with TRBD2. There are 17 residues in the CDR3. The trim removed 0 bases at V and 0 bases at J, leaving 5 bases unmatched. The germline gives CDR1 SGDLS, CDR2 YYNGEE. DNA for the CDR3: TGTGCCAGCAGCGTAGGGGAGCGGGGGCGCTCCTACAATGAGCAGTTCTTC. Encoded protein: CASSVGERGRSYNEQFF.